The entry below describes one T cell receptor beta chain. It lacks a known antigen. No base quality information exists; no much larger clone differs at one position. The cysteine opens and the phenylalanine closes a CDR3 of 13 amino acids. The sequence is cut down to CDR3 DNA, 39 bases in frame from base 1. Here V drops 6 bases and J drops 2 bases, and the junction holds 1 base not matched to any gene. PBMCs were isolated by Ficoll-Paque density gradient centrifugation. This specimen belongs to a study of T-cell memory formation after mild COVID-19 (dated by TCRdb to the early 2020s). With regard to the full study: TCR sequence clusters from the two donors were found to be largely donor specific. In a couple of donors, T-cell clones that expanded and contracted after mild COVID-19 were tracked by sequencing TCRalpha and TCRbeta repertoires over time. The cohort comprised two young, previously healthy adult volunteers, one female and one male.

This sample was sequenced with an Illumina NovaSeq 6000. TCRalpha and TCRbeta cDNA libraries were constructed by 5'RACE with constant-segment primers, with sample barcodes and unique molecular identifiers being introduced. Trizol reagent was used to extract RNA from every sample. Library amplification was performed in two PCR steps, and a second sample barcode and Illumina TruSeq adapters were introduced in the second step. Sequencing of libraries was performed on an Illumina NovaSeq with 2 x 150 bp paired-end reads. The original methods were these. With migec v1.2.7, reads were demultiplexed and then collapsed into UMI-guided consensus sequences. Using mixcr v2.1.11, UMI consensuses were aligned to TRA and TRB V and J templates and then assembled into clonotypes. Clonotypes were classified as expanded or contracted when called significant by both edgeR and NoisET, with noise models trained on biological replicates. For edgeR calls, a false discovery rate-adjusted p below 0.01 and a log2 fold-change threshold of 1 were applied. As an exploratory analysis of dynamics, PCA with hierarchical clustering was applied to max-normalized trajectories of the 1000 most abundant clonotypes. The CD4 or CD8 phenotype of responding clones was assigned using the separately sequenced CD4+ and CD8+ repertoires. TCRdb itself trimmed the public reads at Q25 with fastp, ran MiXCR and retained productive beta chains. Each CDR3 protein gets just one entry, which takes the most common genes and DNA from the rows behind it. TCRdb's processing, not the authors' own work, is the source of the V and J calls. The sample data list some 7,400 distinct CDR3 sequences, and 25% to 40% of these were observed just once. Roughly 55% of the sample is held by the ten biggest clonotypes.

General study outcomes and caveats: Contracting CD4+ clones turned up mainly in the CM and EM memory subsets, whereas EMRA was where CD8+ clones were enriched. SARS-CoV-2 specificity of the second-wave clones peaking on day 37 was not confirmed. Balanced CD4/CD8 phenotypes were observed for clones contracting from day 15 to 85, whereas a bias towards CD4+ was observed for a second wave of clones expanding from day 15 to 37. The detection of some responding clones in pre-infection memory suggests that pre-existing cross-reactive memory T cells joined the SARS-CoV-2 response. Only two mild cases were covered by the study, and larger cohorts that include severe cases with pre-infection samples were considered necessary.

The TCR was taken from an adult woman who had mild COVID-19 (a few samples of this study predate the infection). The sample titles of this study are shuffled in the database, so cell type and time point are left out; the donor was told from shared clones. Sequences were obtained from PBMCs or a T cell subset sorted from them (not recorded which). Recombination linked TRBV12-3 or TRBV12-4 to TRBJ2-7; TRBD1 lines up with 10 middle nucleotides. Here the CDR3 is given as CASSGTGAYEQYF. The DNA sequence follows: TGTGCCAGCAGCGGGACAGGGGCCTACGAGCAGTACTTC.